The clone carrying this T cell receptor (beta chain) came up a few times. The antigen is undetermined. The CDR3 extends over 16 amino acids. This sample is part of a study of T-cell memory formation after mild COVID-19. Study-level background: Among the donors, TCR clusters were largely specific to each donor. Overall study results and limits: SARS-CoV-2 specificity of second-wave clones peaking day 37 was unconfirmed.

One entry per CDR3 protein results from TCRdb running MiXCR on the 5' RACE reads. The sample records approximately 340,000 distinct CDR3 sequences, about 15% being singletons. The chain carries TRBV21-1 and TRBJ1-5; the table's D call, TRBD1, has no DNA check behind it. TRBV21-1 is marked as a pseudogene. Input material: PBMCs or a T cell subset sorted from them (not recorded which). The sequence was collected from a man younger than 30 who had mild COVID-19 (a few samples of this study predate the infection). Cell type and time point are not known. The CDR3 nucleotides are TGTGCCAGCAGCCCTTGGACAGGCCATAGCAATCAGCCCCAGCATTTT. It specifies CASSPWTGHSNQPQHF.